A single sample is the source of the 31 T cell receptor beta chains below, sequenced in a study of blood T cell repertoires in COVID-19. Sequencing used immunoSEQ multiplex PCR; TCRdb keeps in-frame clones, though not all of them. This sample has under 200,000 clones; more than 85% occur once, and the top ten carry 2.1%. The source material was peripheral blood. Source of these receptors: a man aged 70 or older with active or convalescent COVID-19.

The J gene is TRBJ1-2, the V gene TRBV7-2; D ambiguous. The CDR3 totals 15 residues. Germline-derived CDR1 and CDR2 are SGHTA and FQGNSA. V dropped 1 base and J dropped 0 bases, with 9 bases sitting between them. The CDR3 loop is CASSLGQAANYGYTF. CDR3 nucleotides: TGTGCCAGCAGCTTAGGGCAAGCGGCTAACTATGGCTACACCTTC.

The count of this clone is one. V and J are TRBV19 and TRBJ2-7; 10 nucleotides align to TRBD1. The germline V gene has CDR1 LNHDA and CDR2 SQIVND (reference sequence). V shed 5 bases and J 4 bases; nucleotides not matched to a gene: 5. The CDR3 runs to 14 residues. The CDR3 sequence: CASSPGQGNYEQYF. In nucleotides, the CDR3 is TGTGCCAGTAGTCCGGGACAGGGGAATTACGAGCAGTACTTC.

This chain joins TRBV7-9 and TRBJ2-7; no clear D gene. Per germline, CDR1 SEHNR and CDR2 FQNEAQ (reference sequence). The CDR3 consists of 17 residues. With 0 bases removed from V and 0 bases from J, the gap between germline ends came to 15 bases. CDR3 sequence (DNA): TGTGCCAGCAGCTTAGCCCCCTCCACAGACATCTCCTACGAGCAGTACTTC. It specifies CASSLAPSTDISYEQYF.

The J gene is TRBJ1-5, the V gene TRBV5-1; D remains ambiguous. The CDR3 length is 13 residues. The V end was cut by 0 bases, the J end by 6 bases, with 7 bases between. Germline lookup yields CDR1 SGHRS and CDR2 YFSETQ. Here the CDR3 DNA reads TGCGCCAGCAGCTTGGCCCCAGGTCAGCCCCAGCATTTT. Translation: CASSLAPGQPQHF.

The chain uses TRBV29-1 and TRBJ1-2, with 7 bases fitting TRBD1. The CDR3 runs 11 residues. The V gene end was trimmed by 4 bases and the J gene end by 7 bases; junction bases not matched to a gene: 3. CDR1 is SQVTM, CDR2 ANQGSEA, per germline. CDR3 in DNA: TGCAGCGTTGTAGGGGGCGGTGGCTACACCTTC. It codes for CSVVGGGGYTF. The full variable domain, its missing parts supplied by reference TRBV29-1 and TRBJ1-2, is SAVISQKPSRDICQRGTSLTIQCQVDSQVTMMFWYRQQPGQSLTLIATANQGSEATYESGFVIDKFPISRPNLTFSTLTVSNMSPEDSSIYLCSVVGGGGYTFGSGTRLTVV.

This clone has just one count. The chain's CDR3 is CASSLEFGSGNTIYF. The CDR3 coding sequence is TGTGCCAGCAGCTTAGAGTTCGGCTCTGGAAACACCATATATTTT. The gene calls are TRBV7-8 and TRBJ1-3; D uncertain. The CDR3 spans 15 residues. Germline loops: CDR1 SGHVS, CDR2 FQNEAQ. The V end lost 1 base, the J end lost 0 bases, and 7 bases lay between the germline ends.

The genes are TRBV15 and TRBJ2-7; 10 nucleotides match TRBD2. With V trimmed by 0 bases and J by 4 bases, 9 bases remained unmatched. Germline assignment: CDR1 LNHNV and CDR2 YYDKDF (reference sequence). The CDR3 length is 17 residues. CDR3 DNA: TGTGCCACCAGCAGAGATGTACTAGCGGGAATCGGGTACGAGCAGTACTTC. This translates into CATSRDVLAGIGYEQYF.

J is TRBJ2-6 and V is TRBV7-2; 7 bases line up with TRBD2. The ends lost 7 bases at V and 0 bases at J; junction bases unmatched: 12. Germline assignment: CDR1 SGHTA and CDR2 FQGNSA. CDR3 length: 18 amino acids. DNA for the CDR3: TGTGCCAGCACTCCCGGGGCGGGAGCTTACTCTGGGGCCAACGTCCTGACTTTC. Translating gives CASTPGAGAYSGANVLTF. Full variable domain (remainder filled in from reference TRBV7-2 and TRBJ2-6): GAGVSQSPSNKVTEKGKDVELRCDPISGHTALYWYRQSLGQGLEFLIYFQGNSAPDKSGLPSDRFSAERTGGSVSTLTIQRTQQEDSAVYLCASTPGAGAYSGANVLTFGAGSRLTVL.

The CDR3 coding sequence is TGTGCCAGCAGCCAAGATAAATTTTTTCGGGGGACTAGCGGTTCCCTTTACAATGAGCAGTTCTTC. Its protein product is CASSQDKFFRGTSGSLYNEQFF. The chain couples TRBV3-1 (or the pseudogene TRBV3-2) to TRBJ2-1, with 11 positions matching TRBD2. V lost 0 bases to trimming and J lost 4 bases; unmatched junction nucleotides: 20. Germline V gene lookup returns CDR1 LGHDT and CDR2 YNNKEL (reference sequence). The CDR3 loop spans 22 amino acids.

This clone was counted ten times or more. The rearrangement joins TRBV27 to TRBJ1-2, with 12 bases that match TRBD1. V gave up 1 base and J gave up 5 bases; unmatched junction bases: 2. In germline, CDR1 is MNHEY, CDR2 SMNVEV (reference sequence). This CDR3 region has 15 residues. This chain's CDR3 is CASSLLGQGAYGYTF. The DNA for the CDR3 is TGTGCCAGCAGTTTATTGGGACAGGGGGCTTATGGCTACACCTTC.

The chain has TRBV5-4 and TRBJ2-7; perhaps TRBD2 as D (5 bases). Germline values: CDR1 SGHNT, CDR2 YYREEE (reference sequence). Deletions cut 2 bases from V and 7 bases from J, with 13 bases between. This CDR3 spans 13 amino acids. CDR3 protein: CASSFRGPGEQYF. Here the CDR3 DNA reads TGTGCCAGCAGCTTCCGTGGCCCGGGGGAGCAGTACTTC.

V usage is TRBV7-6 and J usage is TRBJ1-1; TRBD1 aligns across 10 bases. Trimming cost V 1 base and J 4 bases; bases outside gene matches: 12. The germline CDR1 and CDR2 sequences are SGHVS and FNYEAQ. The CDR3 covers 18 residues. In nucleotides, the CDR3 is TGTGCCAGCAGCTTAGTGGGACAGGGGCCCCCGGACGGCACTGAAGCTTTCTTT. This sequence encodes CASSLVGQGPPDGTEAFF.

This chain uses TRBV2 with TRBJ2-5; 8 bases are shared with TRBD2. The V gene end was trimmed by 6 bases and the J gene end by 5 bases; junction bases not matched to a gene: 2. The length of the CDR3 is 12 residues. Germline CDR1 is SNHLY and CDR2 is FYNNEI. In nucleotides, the CDR3 is TGTGCCAGCAGAGCGGGAGAGGAGACCCAGTACTTC. As protein: CASRAGEETQYF.

The chain couples TRBV24-1 to TRBJ2-2; D possibly corresponds to TRBD1 (6 bases). V gave up 2 bases and J gave up 4 bases, with 13 bases separating them. This CDR3 comprises 16 residues. CDR1 and CDR2 (germline): KGHDR, SFDVKD. In DNA form, the CDR3 reads TGTGCCACCAGTGATTCCCGGGGACACCGCACCGGGGAGCTGTTTTTT. Its protein product is CATSDSRGHRTGELFF.

This clone was observed a handful of times. The chain recombines TRBV11-2 with TRBJ1-6; D might be TRBD1 (6 bases). The CDR3 has 16 amino acids. Trimming pared 0 bases from V and 7 bases from J, leaving 13 bases between. Germline V gives CDR1 SGHAT, CDR2 FQNNGV. The DNA of the CDR3 is TGTGCCAGCAGCTTAGAACAGGGAATTCGAAATTCACCCCTCCACTTT. The encoded protein is CASSLEQGIRNSPLHF.

This clone showed up just once. The chain links TRBV7-2 to TRBJ2-5; weak D call: TRBD2 (5 bases). There are 14 residues in the CDR3. The V end was cut by 4 bases, the J end by 5 bases, with 14 bases between. The germline gives CDR1 SGHTA, CDR2 FQGNSA. As DNA, the CDR3 is TGTGCCAGCAGCTCATCGGACGGGGTGGAGACCCAGTACTTC. The encoded protein is CASSSSDGVETQYF.

Concerning this clone: Within the sample, other DNA sequences also encode this same CDR3. The CDR3 is CASSLGAGNTGELFF. The DNA for the CDR3 is TGTGCCAGCAGCTTGGGCGCAGGGAACACCGGGGAGCTGTTTTTT. The gene calls are TRBV5-4 and TRBJ2-2; no clear D. The CDR3 runs 15 residues. CDR1 and CDR2 (germline): SGHNT, YYREEE (reference sequence). V was shortened by 0 bases and J by 1 base, with 7 bases between the two germline ends.

Only a few counts were recorded for this clone. This chain links TRBV5-3 with TRBJ1-5; D possibly corresponds to TRBD1 (5 bases). TRBV5-3 is reported as an ORF; its role is uncertain. CDR3 length: 17 residues. V was trimmed by 1 base and J by 4 bases, leaving 18 bases between them. The CDR3 DNA is TGTGCCAGAAGCTTGTGCCAATGCCAGGGTGTTAATCAGCCCCAGCATTTT. It yields the protein CARSLCQCQGVNQPQHF.

This clone was observed once. The gene calls are TRBV9 and TRBJ2-1; D call uncertain. The germline CDR1 and CDR2 sequences are SGDLS and YYNGEE. Trimming left V 1 base short and J 2 bases short, with 10 bases between. The CDR3 extends over 15 amino acids. The CDR3 DNA follows: TGTGCCAGCAGCGTATCCGGAGAGACCTACAATGAGCAGTTCTTC. Amino acids: CASSVSGETYNEQFF. The full variable domain, completed using reference TRBV9 and TRBJ2-1, is DSGVTQTPKHLITATGQRVTLRCSPRSGDLSVYWYQQSLDQGLQFLIQYYNGEERAKGNILERFSAQQFPDLHSELNLSSLELGDSALYFCASSVSGETYNEQFFGPGTRLTVL.

This clone is a singleton in its sample. The chain uses TRBV12-3 or TRBV12-4 and TRBJ1-2; maybe TRBD1 (6 bases). V lost 6 bases and J 4 bases, leaving 12 bases between the germline ends. The CDR3 contains 13 residues. The CDR3 region has the DNA TGTGCCAGCAGCACTACAGGGCCCTATGGCTACACCTTC. It codes for CASSTTGPYGYTF.

This chain links TRBV11-2 with TRBJ1-2; no definite D call. This CDR3 is 13 amino acids long. The V and J ends lost 5 bases and 7 bases respectively, with 14 bases between them. Germline lookup yields CDR1 SGHAT and CDR2 FQNNGV. This CDR3 is CASSPSPGGGYTF. The CDR3 DNA reads as TGTGCCAGCAGCCCCAGCCCGGGTGGTGGCTACACCTTC.

The chain recombines TRBV6-5 with TRBJ1-6, with 7 bases fitting TRBD1. Looked up from germline, CDR1 is MNHEY and CDR2 is SVGAGI. The length of the CDR3 is 15 residues. V was pared by 5 bases and J by 6 bases, with 7 bases of the junction left unmatched. CDR3 DNA: TGTGCCAGCAGTATCGGGACAGTTAGTAATTCACCCCTCCACTTT. Amino acid sequence: CASSIGTVSNSPLHF.

This chain links TRBV29-1 with TRBJ1-4; D is ambiguous. CDR1 and CDR2 (germline): SQVTM, ANQGSEA. V gave up 4 bases and J gave up 0 bases, with 6 bases separating them. The CDR3 spans 13 residues. The CDR3 loop is CSVGAATNEKLFF. The CDR3 DNA follows: TGCAGCGTTGGGGCCGCAACTAATGAAAAACTGTTTTTT. Based on the CDR3 plus reference TRBV29-1 and TRBJ1-4, the full variable domain is SAVISQKPSRDICQRGTSLTIQCQVDSQVTMMFWYRQQPGQSLTLIATANQGSEATYESGFVIDKFPISRPNLTFSTLTVSNMSPEDSSIYLCSVGAATNEKLFFGSGTQLSVL.

The V gene is TRBV28, the J gene TRBJ1-3, with 9 bases that match TRBD1. The CDR3 has 17 amino acids. Germline values: CDR1 MDHEN, CDR2 SYDVKM. The V gene end was trimmed by 5 bases and the J gene end by 4 bases; junction bases not matched to a gene: 12. CDR3 coding DNA: TGTGCCAGCAGTGACAGACCGGGACAGGGTTCGGGAAACACCATATATTTT. Residues: CASSDRPGQGSGNTIYF.

The chain is built from TRBV5-1 and TRBJ2-3; TRBD2 matches at 9 bases. This CDR3 has 15 amino acids. The germline gives CDR1 SGHRS, CDR2 YFSETQ. With V trimmed by 4 bases and J by 1 base, 4 bases remained unmatched. Here the CDR3 reads CASSILAGGTDTQYF. For the CDR3, the DNA is TGCGCCAGCAGCATCTTAGCGGGGGGCACAGATACGCAGTATTTT. Full variable domain (rest looked up from reference TRBV5-1 and TRBJ2-3): KAGVTQTPRYLIKTRGQQVTLSCSPISGHRSVSWYQQTPGQGLQFLFEYFSETQRNKGNFPGRFSGRQFSNSRSEMNVSTLELGDSALYLCASSILAGGTDTQYFGPGTRLTVL.

The chain uses TRBV9 and TRBJ2-7; 13 bases fit TRBD2. CDR3 length equals 16 residues. The ends lost 0 bases at V and 5 bases at J; junction bases unmatched: 5. Germline CDR1 reads SGDLS; CDR2 reads YYNGEE. Here the CDR3 reads CASSVGPTSGRDEQYF. The CDR3 DNA reads TGTGCCAGCAGCGTAGGCCCTACTAGCGGGAGGGACGAGCAGTACTTC.

This chain links TRBV19 with TRBJ1-1; the D is unclear. The CDR3 has 13 residues. Trimming shortened V by 6 bases and J by 0 bases, and 8 bases separated the two germline ends. The V gene's germline CDR1 is LNHDA and CDR2 SQIVND (reference sequence). CDR3 DNA sequence: TGTGCCAGTAGCCGTACAGTGAACACTGAAGCTTTCTTT. Its protein is CASSRTVNTEAFF.

The chain joins TRBV30 to TRBJ2-5, with D perhaps matching TRBD1 (6 bases). The germline CDR1 and CDR2 sequences are GTSNPN and SVGIG (reference sequence). Trimming stripped 7 bases from V and 9 bases from J, with 18 bases between. The CDR3 length is 12 residues. The CDR3 sequence: CAFNRVGWAQYF. The CDR3 DNA follows: TGTGCCTTCAACAGGGTGGGTTGGGCCCAGTACTTC.

The genes are TRBV6-2 or TRBV6-3 and TRBJ1-3, with D unresolved. The length of the CDR3 is 19 residues. Germline CDR1 and CDR2: MNHEY and SVGEGT. Trimming cost V 2 bases and J 1 base, with 21 bases left between them. The CDR3 protein is CASSYPLLRTRESGNTIYF. The CDR3, as DNA: TGTGCCAGCAGTTACCCCCTGCTGCGGACTCGCGAGTCTGGAAACACCATATATTTT.

This clone was detected only once. This sequence joins TRBV12-3 or TRBV12-4 and TRBJ1-3; unclear D gene. Trimming removed 6 bases at V and 4 bases at J, with 10 bases between. The CDR3 loop spans 13 amino acids. This CDR3 reads CASSRLLGNTIYF. The CDR3, as DNA: TGTGCCAGCAGCCGGTTACTCGGAAACACCATATATTTT.

This chain connects TRBV28 to TRBJ2-2; perhaps TRBD1 as D (7 bases). The CDR3 consists of 15 residues. CDR1 is MDHEN and CDR2 is SYDVKM in the germline V gene. Trimming left V 8 bases short and J 0 bases short, with 13 bases between. The CDR3 spells CASVGGGSNTGELFF. The CDR3 DNA follows: TGTGCCAGCGTAGGAGGGGGCTCGAACACCGGGGAGCTGTTTTTT.